This is a list of T cell receptor beta chains from one sample in a study of blood T cell repertoires in COVID-19. Assay used: immunoSEQ multiplex PCR; TCRdb lists only in-frame clones, some missing. The sample lists 200,000 to 300,000 clones, around 87% occurring once. Specimen: peripheral blood. These receptors were obtained from a woman aged 25-40 years who had recovered from COVID-19. Each CDR3 is given with its conserved first and last residue. D genes are given only for firm matches. The size field is filled for only some rows; it gives once, few, many or a size class.

>TRBV2|NA|TRBJ2-1|TRBD2
CASSELAGTYNEQFF
TGTGCCAGCAGTGAACTAGCGGGGACCTACAATGAGCAGTTCTTC
>TRBV10-3|NA|TRBJ2-1|NA
CAINPSAHDNEQFF
TGTGCCATCAACCCTAGCGCACATGACAATGAGCAGTTCTTC
>TRBV5-4|NA|TRBJ1-2|NA
CASSPNSGGNYGYTF
TGTGCCAGCAGCCCAAATTCGGGGGGGAACTATGGCTACACCTTC
>TRBV9|NA|TRBJ2-5|TRBD2
CASSVGGGETQYF
TGTGCCAGCAGCGTAGGCGGGGGAGAGACCCAGTACTTC
>TRBV9|NA|TRBJ1-1|TRBD1
CASGTGNTEAFF
TGTGCCAGCGGGACAGGGAACACTGAAGCTTTCTTT
>TRBV5-1|NA|TRBJ2-5|NA
CASSASGWRVGETQYF
TGCGCCAGCAGCGCCTCGGGCTGGCGGGTGGGGGAGACCCAGTACTTC
>TRBV18|NA|TRBJ2-2|NA
CASSPLSGSGTGELFF
TGTGCCAGCTCACCACTTTCCGGGTCGGGCACCGGGGAGCTGTTTTTT
>TRBV5-6|NA|TRBJ2-5|NA
CASSLGQKQETQYF
TGTGCCAGCAGCTTGGGACAGAAACAAGAGACCCAGTACTTC
>TRBV19|NA|TRBJ2-7|TRBD1
CASSSRDRGYEQYF
TGTGCCAGTAGTAGCCGGGACAGGGGCTACGAGCAGTACTTC
>TRBV5-1|NA|TRBJ1-1|NA
CASSSGGAHTEAFF
TGCGCCAGCAGCTCTGGGGGGGCGCACACTGAAGCTTTCTTT
>TRBV7-2|NA|TRBJ2-5|TRBD2
CASSLGRSGGAFLETQYF
TGTGCCAGCAGCCTAGGGAGAAGCGGGGGGGCCTTTTTGGAGACCCAGTACTTC
>TRBV7-8|NA|TRBJ1-6|NA
CASSLGDTNSPLHF
TGTGCCAGCAGCTTAGGGGACACCAATTCACCCCTCCACTTT
>TRBV10-3|NA|TRBJ1-2|TRBD1
CAISETPTGMNGYTF
TGTGCCATCAGTGAGACCCCGACAGGGATGAATGGCTACACCTTC
>TRBV6-2/TRBV6-3|NA|TRBJ1-5|NA
CASSYQGAPQHF
TGTGCCAGCAGTTATCAAGGGGCGCCCCAGCATTTT
>TRBV6-5|NA|TRBJ2-2|NA
CASSYHGQLNTGELFF
TGTGCCAGCAGTTATCACGGACAGTTGAACACCGGGGAGCTGTTTTTT
>TRBV23-1|NA|TRBJ2-3|TRBD2
CASSQGDKASGTPWYTQYF
TGCGCCAGCAGTCAAGGGGACAAGGCTAGCGGGACTCCTTGGTATACGCAGTATTTT
>TRBV6-5|NA|TRBJ1-4|TRBD1
CASSPATGVNEKLFF
TGTGCCAGCAGTCCGGCGACAGGGGTCAACGAAAAACTGTTTTTT
>TRBV2|NA|TRBJ2-1|NA
CASRSSGGDYNEQFF
TGTGCCAGCAGATCATCGGGGGGCGATTACAATGAGCAGTTCTTC
>TRBV9|NA|TRBJ1-5|NA
CASSVEGTSGQPQHF
TGTGCCAGCAGCGTAGAAGGGACATCTGGTCAGCCCCAGCATTTT
>TRBV9|NA|TRBJ1-6|TRBD1
CASSVSPGQGTPLHF
TGTGCCAGCAGCGTAAGTCCGGGACAGGGGACACCCCTCCACTTT
>TRBV29-1|NA|TRBJ2-1|NA
CSVSPGSGQFF
TGCAGCGTTTCCCCGGGGTCCGGGCAGTTCTTC
>TRBV5-1|NA|TRBJ1-1|TRBD1
CASSARMTGVSTEAFF
TGCGCCAGCAGCGCCAGGATGACAGGGGTTAGCACTGAAGCTTTCTTT
>TRBV9|NA|TRBJ2-7|TRBD2
CASSVEGGGAIDEQYF
TGTGCCAGCAGCGTAGAGGGCGGGGGGGCGATTGACGAGCAGTACTTC
>TRBV27|NA|TRBJ1-6|NA
CASSFRGGVNQSPPLHF
TGTGCCAGCAGTTTCCGGGGAGGGGTAAATCAATCCCCCCCCCTCCACTTT
>TRBV11-2|NA|TRBJ1-2|NA
CASSLDIYGYTF
TGTGCCAGCAGCTTAGATATATATGGCTACACCTTC
>TRBV2|NA|TRBJ2-6|NA
CASIFHRASGANVLTF
TGTGCCAGCATATTCCACAGGGCCTCTGGGGCCAACGTCCTGACTTTC
>TRBV30|few|TRBJ1-1|NA
CAWSVGLGDTEAFF
TGTGCCTGGAGTGTCGGGCTGGGAGACACTGAAGCTTTCTTT
>TRBV13|NA|TRBJ2-5|TRBD2
CASSRTLAGGRETQYF
TGTGCCAGCAGCCGCACACTAGCGGGGGGGCGAGAGACCCAGTACTTC
>TRBV7-8|NA|TRBJ2-7|NA
CASSLAHSNYEQYF
TGTGCCAGCAGCTTAGCGCACAGTAATTACGAGCAGTACTTC
>TRBV4-2|NA|TRBJ2-7|NA
CASSQDGGSSYEQYF
TGTGCCAGCAGCCAAGATGGGGGGAGTTCCTACGAGCAGTACTTC
>TRBV6-5|NA|TRBJ2-5|TRBD2
CASRPGASGFWTQYF
TGTGCCAGCAGACCCGGGGCTAGCGGGTTTTGGACCCAGTACTTC
>TRBV7-2|few|TRBJ2-1|NA
CASSLPILSEQFF
TGTGCCAGCAGCTTACCTATTTTGAGTGAGCAGTTCTTC
>TRBV14|NA|TRBJ2-1|NA
CASSQTSFHEQFF
TGTGCCAGCAGCCAGACTAGTTTCCATGAGCAGTTCTTC
>TRBV19|once|TRBJ1-5|NA
CASSFNRNQPQHF
TGTGCCAGTAGTTTCAACAGAAATCAGCCCCAGCATTTT
>TRBV7-6|NA|TRBJ2-1|TRBD2
CASSPKASGDIYNEQFF
TGTGCCAGCAGCCCAAAGGCTAGCGGGGACATCTACAATGAGCAGTTCTTC
>TRBV6-5|NA|TRBJ2-5|NA
CASRGAAETQYF
TGTGCCAGCAGAGGGGCGGCGGAGACCCAGTACTTC
>TRBV5-4|NA|TRBJ2-5|TRBD2
CASSFWRGGAGETQYF
TGTGCCAGCAGCTTCTGGCGCGGGGGGGCGGGAGAGACCCAGTACTTC
>TRBV9|NA|TRBJ2-3|NA
CASSSADGDTQYF
TGTGCCAGCTCCAGCGCCGATGGAGATACGCAGTATTTT
>TRBV16|once|TRBJ1-5|TRBD1
CASSQSGQSNQPQHF
TGTGCCAGCAGCCAATCGGGACAGAGCAATCAGCCCCAGCATTTT
>TRBV5-6|NA|TRBJ2-7|NA
CASSLQGRPLSYEQYF
TGTGCCAGCAGCTTGCAGGGCCGGCCTCTCTCCTACGAGCAGTACTTC
>TRBV19|NA|TRBJ1-2|TRBD1
CASRNILGQGINYGYTF
TGTGCCAGTAGGAATATCCTGGGACAGGGGATAAACTATGGCTACACCTTC
>TRBV2|NA|TRBJ1-4|NA
CASSVTPEKLFF
TGTGCCAGCAGTGTAACTCCTGAAAAACTGTTTTTT
>TRBV6-1|NA|TRBJ1-5|NA
CASSEGGRNQPQHF
TGTGCCAGCAGTGAGGGGGGGCGCAATCAGCCCCAGCATTTT